This TCR beta chain was sequenced in a study of blood T cell repertoires in COVID-19. This CDR3 has 15 amino acids. Trimming pared 1 base from V and 1 base from J, leaving 11 bases between. Germline CDR1 reads MDHEN; CDR2 reads SYDVKM. Produced via immunoSEQ multiplex PCR; TCRdb's table is partial and in-frame only. Of about 190,000 clones detected, roughly 80% appear once; the ten largest clones hold roughly 3.2%. Sequencing was done on a sample of PBMCs or T cells enriched from blood (not recorded which). The V gene is TRBV28, the J gene TRBJ2-7; unclear D gene. This TCR derives from a woman aged 25 to 45 who had recovered from COVID-19. CDR3 in amino acids: CASSLSGPSSYEQYF. CDR3 nucleotides: TGTGCCAGCAGTTTATCGGGTCCTTCGTCCTACGAGCAGTACTTC.